Each of the 25 T cell receptor beta chains below was sequenced from the same sample in a study of blood T cell repertoires in COVID-19. Sequenced by immunoSEQ multiplex PCR; TCRdb stores in-frame clones only, minus some. This sample carries about 130,000 clones, around nine tenths of them seen once, and the ten largest clones take roughly 4.5%. Input material: peripheral blood. Every receptor here comes from a man aged 55 to 70 with COVID-19, enrolled during active disease.

This clone appeared a few times. The V gene is TRBV10-1, the J gene TRBJ2-2; no clear D gene. CDR1 and CDR2 from the germline V gene are WNHNN and SYGVQD (reference sequence). The CDR3 is made up of 13 amino acids. Trimming shortened V by 1 base and J by 7 bases, and 7 bases separated the two germline ends. The CDR3 sequence is CASSEFEDGELFF. CDR3 DNA: TGCGCCAGCAGTGAGTTCGAGGACGGGGAGCTGTTTTTT.

The chain joins TRBV18 to TRBJ2-7; TRBD1 matches 9 bases. With V trimmed by 5 bases and J by 5 bases, 10 bases remained unmatched. Germline CDR1 and CDR2: KGHSH and LQKENI. This CDR3 is built from 15 residues. For the CDR3, the DNA is TGTGCCAGCTCAGGATGGGACAGGGTGATTAACGAGCAGTACTTC. This translates into CASSGWDRVINEQYF.

This chain uses TRBV24-1 with TRBJ2-5, with TRBD1 identical over 11 bases. The CDR3 is 15 amino acids. V shed 4 bases, J shed 7 bases, and the junction held 7 bases outside the gene matches. The V gene's germline CDR1 is KGHDR and CDR2 SFDVKD. In nucleotides, the CDR3 is TGTGCCACCAGTGACCAGGACAGGGGGCAAAGGACCCAGTACTTC. Translated, it gives CATSDQDRGQRTQYF.

In this sample, this clone turned up once. The chain has TRBV19 and TRBJ1-2; D call uncertain. From germline, CDR1 is LNHDA and CDR2 SQIVND (reference sequence). The CDR3 extends over 12 amino acids. V dropped 3 bases and J dropped 8 bases, with 10 bases sitting between them. CDR3: CASSILPGGYTF. CDR3 bases: TGTGCCAGTAGTATTTTGCCAGGAGGCTACACCTTC.

The chain has TRBV18 and TRBJ1-1; the D is unclear. V shed 2 bases and J shed 0 bases, with 10 bases lying between them. The germline V gene encodes CDR1 KGHSH and CDR2 LQKENI. The CDR3 is 15 amino acids. The CDR3 is CASSPLTQMNTEAFF. CDR3 DNA sequence: TGTGCCAGCTCACCATTAACTCAAATGAACACTGAAGCTTTCTTT.

The chain uses TRBV7-3 and TRBJ2-1; D gene ambiguous. Looked up from germline, CDR1 is SGHTA and CDR2 is FQGTGA. V was clipped by 4 bases and J by 6 bases, with 10 bases between them. This CDR3 has 13 amino acids. CDR3 DNA: TGTGCCAGCAGCTCCGGAGCCCCCAATGAGCAGTTCTTC. Translating gives CASSSGAPNEQFF.

The sample holds one count of this clone. This rearrangement joins TRBV30 to TRBJ2-2, with 8 bases that match TRBD2. V shed 1 base and J 6 bases; nucleotides not matched to a gene: 1. Per germline, CDR1 GTSNPN and CDR2 SVGIG (reference sequence). The CDR3 sequence is 13 residues long. The CDR3 nucleotides read TGTGCCTGGAGTGGAGCGGGAGCCGGGGAGCTGTTTTTT. Residues: CAWSGAGAGELFF.

V usage is TRBV30 and J usage is TRBJ2-3; the match to TRBD2 covers 9 bases. Per the germline V gene, CDR1 is GTSNPN and CDR2 is SVGIG (reference sequence). The CDR3 is 13 residues long. V was clipped by 8 bases and J by 0 bases; unmatched bases: 3. Here the CDR3 DNA reads TGTGCCGTTAGCGGGGGAAGCACAGATACGCAGTATTTT. Translation gives CAVSGGSTDTQYF.

The V gene is TRBV5-6, the J gene TRBJ1-5, with 7 bases aligning to TRBD1. CDR1 and CDR2 from the germline V gene are SGHDT and YYEEEE. Trimming at V came to 5 bases and at J to 6 bases, leaving 11 bases not matched to a gene. The CDR3 extends over 15 amino acids. This chain's CDR3 is CASRRTTGMGQPQHF. CDR3 coding DNA: TGTGCCAGCAGACGTACGACAGGGATGGGTCAGCCCCAGCATTTT.

The rearrangement links TRBV5-1 to TRBJ1-2; D may be TRBD1 (6 bases). This CDR3 is built from 11 residues. Germline values: CDR1 SGHRS, CDR2 YFSETQ. Between the trimmed V and J ends, which lost 5 bases and 7 bases, there was a span of 9 bases. Here the CDR3 DNA reads TGCGCCAGCAGGGGGGCGGTTGGCTACACCTTC. Encoded protein: CASRGAVGYTF.

The chain links TRBV19 to TRBJ1-6; D gene unclear. The CDR3 sequence is 13 residues long. Trimming took off 1 base at V and 8 bases at J, with 6 bases between the two ends. CDR1 and CDR2 from the germline V gene are LNHDA and SQIVND (reference sequence). CDR3 in DNA: TGTGCCAGTAGTATAGTCTTAGATTCACCCCTCCACTTT. It translates to CASSIVLDSPLHF.

The chain is built from TRBV5-1 and TRBJ1-1; 8 bases map to TRBD1. Germline V gene data show CDR1 as SGHRS and CDR2 as YFSETQ. The V and J ends lost 4 bases and 0 bases, in that order; junction bases with no gene match: 5. This CDR3 region has 15 residues. The CDR3, as DNA: TGCGCCAGCAGCCAGGAGACAGGGGTGAACACTGAAGCTTTCTTT. Translating it yields CASSQETGVNTEAFF.

This clone turned up a few times. CDR3 amino acids: CASSIHREGGPQPQHF. CDR3 DNA sequence: TGTGCCAGTAGTATCCACAGGGAAGGTGGACCTCAGCCCCAGCATTTT. The chain carries TRBV19 and TRBJ1-5, with a tentative D call TRBD1 (6 bases). V lost 3 bases and J 6 bases, leaving 18 bases between the germline ends. In germline, CDR1 is LNHDA, CDR2 SQIVND (reference sequence). The CDR3 loop spans 16 amino acids.

The chain uses TRBV12-5 and TRBJ2-1; 9 nucleotides match TRBD2. CDR3 size: 17 residues. Looked up from germline, CDR1 is LGHNT and CDR2 is FRNRAP. After removal of 1 base from V and 2 bases from J, the junction contained 6 bases not matched to a gene. The CDR3 nucleotides read TGTGCTAGTGGTTTGGCCTTTGGCGGGAGGGCCTACAATGAGCAGTTCTTC. This translates into CASGLAFGGRAYNEQFF.

This clone was seen a single time. The rearrangement uses TRBV18 and TRBJ2-6, with D unresolved. The germline V and J ends were trimmed by 1 base and 0 bases, with 4 bases remaining between them. CDR1 and CDR2 (germline): KGHSH, LQKENI. The CDR3 runs to 15 residues. The CDR3 region is CASSPLSSGANVLTF. Here the CDR3 DNA reads TGTGCCAGCTCACCACTTAGCTCTGGGGCCAACGTCCTGACTTTC. The variable domain in full, with the rest retrieved from reference TRBV18 and TRBJ2-6, is NAGVMQNPRHLVRRRGQEARLRCSPMKGHSHVYWYRQLPEEGLKFMVYLQKENIIDESGMPKERFSAEFPKEGPSILRIQQVVRGDSAAYFCASSPLSSGANVLTFGAGSRLTVL.

This rearrangement joins TRBV7-3 to TRBJ2-1, with TRBD1 matching 9 bases. Germline CDR1 reads SGHTA; CDR2 reads FQGTGA. The J segment lost 4 bases and the V segment lost 5 bases, leaving 6 bases of the junction unmatched. The CDR3 sequence is 15 residues long. The CDR3 region is CASSQRGQGYNEQFF. The CDR3 DNA is TGTGCCAGCAGCCAACGAGGACAGGGGTACAATGAGCAGTTCTTC.

The CDR3 loop is CASSYGTSAQETQYF. Here the CDR3 DNA reads TGTGCCAGCAGTTACGGGACTAGCGCACAAGAGACCCAGTACTTC. The chain is built from TRBV6-5 and TRBJ2-5; TRBD2 agrees at 10 bases. V dropped 2 bases and J dropped 2; count of bases not matched to a gene: 2. Germline assignment: CDR1 MNHEY and CDR2 SVGAGI. CDR3 length: 15 amino acids.

This clone appeared a single time. The chain has TRBV3-1 (or the pseudogene TRBV3-2) and TRBJ2-1, with TRBD2 matching 8 bases. The V gene's germline CDR1 is LGHDT and CDR2 YNNKEL (reference sequence). With 4 bases clipped from V and 4 bases from J, the junction kept 6 bases outside the gene matches. The CDR3 covers 15 residues. CDR3 sequence: CASSPLPGGYNEQFF. CDR3 sequence (DNA): TGTGCCAGCAGCCCACTTCCGGGAGGGTACAATGAGCAGTTCTTC.

CDR3 bases: TGTGCCATCAGTGGAACCGGGACGGGGGGTAGTGAGCAGTACTTC. This codes for CAISGTGTGGSEQYF. The V call is TRBV10-3, the J call TRBJ2-7; 7 nucleotides align to TRBD2. Germline trimming cut 4 bases from V and 7 bases from J; bases unmatched to any gene: 13. Germline CDR1 is ENHRY and CDR2 is SYGVKD. CDR3 size: 15 residues.

The chain uses TRBV27 and TRBJ1-5; D is possibly TRBD1 (5 bases). V lost 5 bases and J 0 bases, leaving 17 bases between the germline ends. The germline CDR1 and CDR2 sequences are MNHEY and SMNVEV (reference sequence). This CDR3 region has 17 residues. The CDR3 DNA is TGTGCCAGCAGTACTTACCCCCCCGGGGGTAGCAATCAGCCCCAGCATTTT. It is translated as CASSTYPPGGSNQPQHF.

This clone showed up just a few times. The J gene is TRBJ1-6, the V gene TRBV2, with D unclear. The CDR3 is made up of 13 amino acids. Trimming took 2 bases from V and 9 from J, leaving 8 bases between them. CDR1 is SNHLY and CDR2 is FYNNEI in the germline V gene. The CDR3 region is CASSERGLSPLHF. CDR3 bases: TGTGCCAGCAGTGAACGGGGTCTTTCACCCCTCCACTTT.

The chain couples TRBV18 to TRBJ2-5; D unresolved. Germline V gene data show CDR1 as KGHSH and CDR2 as LQKENI. The CDR3 consists of 12 residues. The ends were cut back, 4 bases at V and 4 bases at J, with 7 bases in the middle. This CDR3 is CASSLTGETQYF. For the CDR3, the DNA is TGTGCCAGCTCACTTACGGGAGAGACCCAGTACTTC.

This clone was found once. This chain joins TRBV18 and TRBJ1-5; possibly TRBD1 for D (5 bases). Germline CDR1 is KGHSH and CDR2 is LQKENI. V was shortened by 4 bases and J by 3 bases, with 13 bases between the two germline ends. CDR3 length: 15 residues. The CDR3 DNA reads TGTGCCAGCTCACTGCTTAGGGGTAACAATCAGCCCCAGCATTTT. Translated: CASSLLRGNNQPQHF.

The gene calls are TRBV2 and TRBJ1-1, with 8 bases aligning to TRBD1. The CDR3 covers 14 residues. Germline values: CDR1 SNHLY, CDR2 FYNNEI. Trimming at V came to 5 bases and at J to 5 bases, leaving 7 bases not matched to a gene. CDR3 sequence: CASSSQGARTEAFF. The CDR3 bases are TGTGCCAGCAGTTCTCAGGGGGCGCGGACTGAAGCTTTCTTT.

The chain links TRBV7-2 to TRBJ1-1; D unclear. CDR3 length: 13 amino acids. V lost 1 base to trimming and J lost 0 bases, with 3 bases between them. The germline CDR1 and CDR2 sequences are SGHTA and FQGNSA. CDR3 bases: TGTGCCAGCAGCTTAGTATTGAACACTGAAGCTTTCTTT. Its protein product is CASSLVLNTEAFF. The whole variable domain, remainder taken from reference TRBV7-2 and TRBJ1-1, is GAGVSQSPSNKVTEKGKDVELRCDPISGHTALYWYRQSLGQGLEFLIYFQGNSAPDKSGLPSDRFSAERTGGSVSTLTIQRTQQEDSAVYLCASSLVLNTEAFFGQGTRLTVV.